This TCR beta chain was profiled in a study of response to subunit inactivated influenza vaccine. CDR1 is MNHNS and CDR2 is SASEGT in the germline V gene. V lost 5 bases to trimming and J lost 5 bases, with 13 bases between them. This CDR3 comprises 14 residues. Regarding the study as a whole: The authors proposed limited new T cell recruitment per seasonal influenza vaccination.

TCRdb itself ran the RT-PCR reads through MiXCR, one entry per CDR3 protein. The sample carries over 400,000 distinct CDR3 sequences, 10% to 11% recorded once. The table lists this clonotype with many counts. Its antigen is not known. This chain joins TRBV6-1 and TRBJ2-1, with D unresolved. This receptor was obtained from a man aged 50-59 years who received an inactivated influenza vaccine. The material sequenced was PBMCs from blood, taken roughly 48 days after vaccination. CDR3: CASSTARWDNEQFF. The CDR3 DNA is TGTGCCAGCAGTACAGCCAGGTGGGACAATGAGCAGTTCTTC.